The T cell receptor beta chain under discussion was sequenced for a study of T cells in localized non-small cell lung cancer. Findings and limits, study-wide: Analysis by sequencing included only one tumor region, so heterogeneity remains possible. Elevated circulating T cell density in blood was associated with longer overall survival.

CDR1 is MNHEY and CDR2 is SVGAGI in the germline V gene. This CDR3 comprises 15 residues. V shed 4 bases and J 0 bases; nucleotides not matched to a gene: 2. TCRdb's table, derived via immunoSEQ multiplex PCR, lists solely in-frame clones and lacks some. The data contain about 43,000 clones, 91% of them singletons. This clone was detected a few times. The antigen remains unidentified. Sequenced here: PBMCs, sampled before any cancer treatment. The TCR was taken from a woman between 35 and 75 years old with stage II lung adenocarcinoma. This rearrangement joins TRBV6-5 to TRBJ2-7; 11 positions match TRBD2. The CDR3 DNA follows: TGTGCCAGCAGTTTACTAGCGGGGGCCTCCTACGAGCAGTACTTC. This translates into CASSLLAGASYEQYF.